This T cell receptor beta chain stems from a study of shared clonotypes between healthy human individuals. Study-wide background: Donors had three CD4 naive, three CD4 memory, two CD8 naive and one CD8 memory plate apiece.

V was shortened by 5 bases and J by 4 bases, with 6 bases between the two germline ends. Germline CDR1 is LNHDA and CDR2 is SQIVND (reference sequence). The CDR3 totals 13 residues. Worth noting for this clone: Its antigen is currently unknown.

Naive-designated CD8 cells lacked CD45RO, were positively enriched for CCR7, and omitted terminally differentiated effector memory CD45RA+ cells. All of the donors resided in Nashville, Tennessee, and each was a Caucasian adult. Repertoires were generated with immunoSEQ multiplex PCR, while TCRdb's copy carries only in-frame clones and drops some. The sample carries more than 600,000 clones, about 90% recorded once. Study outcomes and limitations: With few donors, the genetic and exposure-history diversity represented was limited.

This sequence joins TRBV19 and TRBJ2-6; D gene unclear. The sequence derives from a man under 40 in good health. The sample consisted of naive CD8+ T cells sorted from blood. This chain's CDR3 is CASSLDGANVLTF. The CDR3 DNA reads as TGTGCCAGTAGTTTGGACGGGGCCAACGTCCTGACTTTC.